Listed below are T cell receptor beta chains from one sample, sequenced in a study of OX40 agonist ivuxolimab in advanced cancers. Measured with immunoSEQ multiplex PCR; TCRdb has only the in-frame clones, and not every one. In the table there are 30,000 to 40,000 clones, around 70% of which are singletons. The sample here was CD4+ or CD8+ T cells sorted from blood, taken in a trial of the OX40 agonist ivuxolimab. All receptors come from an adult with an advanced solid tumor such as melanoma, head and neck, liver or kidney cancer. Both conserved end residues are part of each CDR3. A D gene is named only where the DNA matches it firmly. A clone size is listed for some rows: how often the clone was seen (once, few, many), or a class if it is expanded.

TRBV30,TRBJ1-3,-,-,TGTGCCTGGAGTCCCGACCGAACAGGAAACACCATATATTTT,CAWSPDRTGNTIYF
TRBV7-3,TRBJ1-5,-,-,TGTGCCAGCAGTCTCAATAGCAATCAGCCCCAGCATTTT,CASSLNSNQPQHF
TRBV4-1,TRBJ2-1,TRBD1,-,TGCGCCAGCAGCCAAGAAGCCTGGACAGGGAGGGAGCAGTTCTTC,CASSQEAWTGREQFF
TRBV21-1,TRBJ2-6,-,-,TGTGCCAGCGATAAAACAGGGTCTCTCTCTGGGGCCAACGTCCTGACTTTC,CASDKTGSLSGANVLTF
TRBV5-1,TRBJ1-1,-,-,TGCGCCAGCAGCTTATATGGGGGAGGAGGGACTGAAGCTTTCTTT,CASSLYGGGGTEAFF
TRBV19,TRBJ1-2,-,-,TGTGCCAGTAGGACTGCTGTGGGGTACACCTTC,CASRTAVGYTF
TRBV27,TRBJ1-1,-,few,TGTGCCAGCAGCCTTTACCTGAACACTGAAGCTTTCTTT,CASSLYLNTEAFF
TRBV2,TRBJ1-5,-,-,TGTGCCACCAACGGGGGGTGGAATCAGCCCCAGCATTTT,CATNGGWNQPQHF
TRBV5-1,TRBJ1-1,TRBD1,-,TGTGCCAGCAGCATCAGGGGGCTAGCGAACACTGAAGCTTTCTTT,CASSIRGLANTEAFF
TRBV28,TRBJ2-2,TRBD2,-,TGTGCCAGCAGTTTTAGGAGCGGGGGGAACACCGGGGAGCTGTTTTTT,CASSFRSGGNTGELFF
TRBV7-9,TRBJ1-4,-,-,TGTGCCAGCAGCCCGGGAGGGGTAAAACTGTTTTTT,CASSPGGVKLFF
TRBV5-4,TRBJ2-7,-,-,TGTGCCAGCAGCTTGGACTTGGGGGGGCTCTACGAGCAGTACTTC,CASSLDLGGLYEQYF
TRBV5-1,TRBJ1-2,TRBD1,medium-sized,TGCGCCAGCAGCGGACTGACAGGGGATCAGAGTGGCTACACCTTC,CASSGLTGDQSGYTF
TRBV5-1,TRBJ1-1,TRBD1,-,TGCGCCAGCAGCTATTCAGGGGGAGCTTTCTTT,CASSYSGGAFF
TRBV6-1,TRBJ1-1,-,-,TGTGCCAGCACCCCGGGAGGCTATAACACTGAAGCTTTCTTT,CASTPGGYNTEAFF
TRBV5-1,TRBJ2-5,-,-,TGCGCCAGCAGCTTGGGTAGTCCAGGTCTACAAGAGACCCAGTACTTC,CASSLGSPGLQETQYF
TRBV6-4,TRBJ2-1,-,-,TGTGCCAGCAGTCCTGAGCTAGCGAGGTACAATGAGCAGTTCTTC,CASSPELARYNEQFF
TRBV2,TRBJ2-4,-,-,TGTGCCAGCAGTGATAGGTCAGGCTCGTCTAAAAACATTCAGTACTTC,CASSDRSGSSKNIQYF
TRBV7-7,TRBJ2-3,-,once,TGTGCCAGCAGCCCGTTGGGTCCAGATACGCAGTATTTT,CASSPLGPDTQYF
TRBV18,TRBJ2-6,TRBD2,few,TGTGCCAGCTCACCGGGACTACATGGCAGCTCTGGGGCCAACGTCCTGACTTTC,CASSPGLHGSSGANVLTF
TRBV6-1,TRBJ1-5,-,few,TGTGCCAGCATAATGGAGGGAGATCAGCCCCAGCATTTT,CASIMEGDQPQHF
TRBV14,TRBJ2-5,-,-,TGTGCCAGCAGCCAGCAGAGGGATCAAGAGACCCAGTACTTC,CASSQQRDQETQYF
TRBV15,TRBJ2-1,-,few,TGTGCCACCAGCAGAGATCCGGGAAGGGGACGGTTGGCGTACAATGAGCAGTTCTTC,CATSRDPGRGRLAYNEQFF
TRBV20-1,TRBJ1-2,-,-,TGCAGTGCTTTGGTTAATGGCTACACCTTC,CSALVNGYTF
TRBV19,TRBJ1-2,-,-,TGTGCCAGTAGTATAGCCCCAGGGTTCTATGGCTACACCTTC,CASSIAPGFYGYTF
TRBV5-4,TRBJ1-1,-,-,TGTGCCAGCAGCTTGGTGGGCAGCTCGAACACTGAAGCTTTCTTT,CASSLVGSSNTEAFF
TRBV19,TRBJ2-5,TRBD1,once,TGTGCCAGTAGTTCCCGGACAGGGCCGGAGGAGACCCAGTACTTC,CASSSRTGPEETQYF
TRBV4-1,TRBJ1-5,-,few,TGCGCCAGCAGCCAAGATTGGGGGCCCGGACAGCCCCAGCATTTT,CASSQDWGPGQPQHF
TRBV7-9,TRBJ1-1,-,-,TGTGCCAGCAGCTTCAGGGTGGCCACTGAAGCTTTCTTT,CASSFRVATEAFF
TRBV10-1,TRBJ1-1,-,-,TGCGCCAGCAGTGGTCACAGGGACCACACTGAAGCTTTCTTT,CASSGHRDHTEAFF
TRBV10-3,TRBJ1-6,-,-,TGTGCCATCTCACTTCGGACAGATACCTATTCACCCCTCCACTTT,CAISLRTDTYSPLHF
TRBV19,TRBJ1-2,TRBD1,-,TGTGCCAGTCTACTATCCGGGACAGGGGGCGCGGTTGGCTACACCTTC,CASLLSGTGGAVGYTF
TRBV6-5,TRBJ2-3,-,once,TGTGCCAGCAGCCGCGGGACGGTTAAACTAGATACGCAGTATTTT,CASSRGTVKLDTQYF